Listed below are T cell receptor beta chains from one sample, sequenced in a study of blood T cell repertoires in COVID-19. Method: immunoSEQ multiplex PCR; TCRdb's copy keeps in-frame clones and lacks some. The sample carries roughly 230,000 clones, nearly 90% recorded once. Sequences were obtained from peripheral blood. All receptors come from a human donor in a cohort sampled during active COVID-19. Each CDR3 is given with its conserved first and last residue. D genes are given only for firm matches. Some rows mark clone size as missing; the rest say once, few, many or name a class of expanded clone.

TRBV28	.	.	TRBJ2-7	TGTGCCAGCAGTCCCTCGTCCTACGAGCAGTACTTC	CASSPSSYEQYF
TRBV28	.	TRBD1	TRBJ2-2	TGTGCCAGCAGTTTATTAGGGACAGGGGGCACCGGGGAGCTGTTTTTT	CASSLLGTGGTGELFF
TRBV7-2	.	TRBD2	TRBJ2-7	TGTGCCAGCAGCGCCTTAGCGGGAAGCTCCTACGAGCAGTACTTC	CASSALAGSSYEQYF
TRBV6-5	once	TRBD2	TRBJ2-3	TGTGCCAGCAGTACCCTGACTAGCGCAGATACGCAGTATTTT	CASSTLTSADTQYF
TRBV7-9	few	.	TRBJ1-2	TGTGCCAGCAGCTTAGCCGGTTCGGGCTATGGCTACACCTTC	CASSLAGSGYGYTF
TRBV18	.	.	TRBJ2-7	TGTGCCAGCTCACCAGGGCAGGGGTTGTACGAGCAGTACTTC	CASSPGQGLYEQYF
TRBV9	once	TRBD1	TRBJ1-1	TGTGCCAGCAGCGATGGGACAGGGTCGGACACTGAAGCTTTCTTT	CASSDGTGSDTEAFF
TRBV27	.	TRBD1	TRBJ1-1	TGTGCCAGCAGGCAGGGGGATCGATGGAACACTGAAGCTTTCTTT	CASRQGDRWNTEAFF
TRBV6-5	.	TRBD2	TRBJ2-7	TGTGCCAGCAGTTACCCGGGAGCGGGAGGTGGAGAGCAGTACTTC	CASSYPGAGGGEQYF
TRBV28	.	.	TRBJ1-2	TGTGCCAGCAGTCGGACAGTCTATGGCTACACCTTC	CASSRTVYGYTF
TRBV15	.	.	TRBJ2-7	TGTGCCACCAGTATTGCGGGCGGACTGTACGAGCAGTACTTC	CATSIAGGLYEQYF
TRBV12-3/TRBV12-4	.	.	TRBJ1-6	TGTGCCAGCAGCACTCTCGGGTCACCCCTCCACTTT	CASSTLGSPLHF
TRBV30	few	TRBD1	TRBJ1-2	TGTGCCTGGAGAGGAGGGGGCGGCTCTGGCTACACCTTC	CAWRGGGGSGYTF
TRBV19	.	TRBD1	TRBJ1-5	TGTGCCAGTAGCGCCGGGACAGGACTCAATCAGCCCCAGCATTTT	CASSAGTGLNQPQHF
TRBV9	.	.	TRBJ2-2	TGTGCCAGCAGCTTCAAAGAGACAGCTGACACCGGGGAGCTGTTTTTT	CASSFKETADTGELFF
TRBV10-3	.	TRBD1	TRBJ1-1	TGTGCCACGAAGACAGGGTCTAATTTGGAAGCTTTCTTT	CATKTGSNLEAFF
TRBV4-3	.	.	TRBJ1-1	TGCGCCAGCAGCCAAGAGGGCCGTTCTGAAGCTTTCTTT	CASSQEGRSEAFF
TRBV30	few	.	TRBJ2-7	TGTGCCTGGAGGGCTAGCTACGAGCAGTACTTC	CAWRASYEQYF
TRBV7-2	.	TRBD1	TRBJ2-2	TGTGCCAGCAGCCCCGGACAGGGACCTGCCGGGGAGCTGTTTTTT	CASSPGQGPAGELFF
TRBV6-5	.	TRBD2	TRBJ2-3	TGTGCCAGCAGTCGGCCGGGACTACCCACAGATACGCAGTATTTT	CASSRPGLPTDTQYF
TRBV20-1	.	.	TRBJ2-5	TGCAGTGCTAGGAGGGAGACCCAGTACTTC	CSARRETQYF
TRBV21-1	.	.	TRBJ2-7	TGTGCCAGCAGCACCCTTACCGCGGGGACAGGGAAATACGAGCAGTACTTC	CASSTLTAGTGKYEQYF
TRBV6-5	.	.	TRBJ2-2	TGTGCCAGCAGTTACGACAGCAGGGCCGGGGAGCTGTTTTTT	CASSYDSRAGELFF
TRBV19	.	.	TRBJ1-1	TGTGCCAGTAGTAGCCCGATGGGAGGGGGTATAGCTTTCTTT	CASSSPMGGGIAFF
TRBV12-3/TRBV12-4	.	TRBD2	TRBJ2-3	TGTGCCAGCAATCGGGCCGAGCGGGAGTCTCAGTATTTT	CASNRAERESQYF
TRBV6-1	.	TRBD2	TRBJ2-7	TGTGCCAGCAGTGAGGGACTAGCGTACGAGCAGTACTTC	CASSEGLAYEQYF
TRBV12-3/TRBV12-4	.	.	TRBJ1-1	TGTGCCAGCAGTTTCAGGGGTAACACTGAAGCTTTCTTT	CASSFRGNTEAFF
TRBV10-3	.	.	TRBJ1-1	TGTGCCATCAGTGAGTCAGGCAGGGGTAAGAGTGGGACTGAAGCTTTCTTT	CAISESGRGKSGTEAFF
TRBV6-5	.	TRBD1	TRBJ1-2	TGTGCCAGCAGTTTCAGACAGGGACGGGACTATGGCTACACCTTC	CASSFRQGRDYGYTF
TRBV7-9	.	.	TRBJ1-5	TGTGCCAGCAGCTTGGGCTTATATCAGCCCCAGCATTTT	CASSLGLYQPQHF
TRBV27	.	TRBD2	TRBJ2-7	TGTGCCAGCAGTTTAATAGCGGGAGCCGACGAGCAGTACTTC	CASSLIAGADEQYF
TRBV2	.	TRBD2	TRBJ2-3	TGTGCCAGCAGTGAACCCAGCGGGGGATTCACAGATACGCAGTATTTT	CASSEPSGGFTDTQYF
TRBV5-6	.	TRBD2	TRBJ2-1	TGTGCCAGCAGGAGAGATAGGCGGGGGGGCAATGAGCAGTTCTTC	CASRRDRRGGNEQFF
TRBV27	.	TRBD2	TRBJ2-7	TGTGCCAGCAGTTTCCGTGGGACTAGCGGATATATCTCCTACGAGCAGTACTTC	CASSFRGTSGYISYEQYF
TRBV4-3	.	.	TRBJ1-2	TGCGCCAGCAGCCTCAACCGACAGGTCTACTATGGCTACACCTTC	CASSLNRQVYYGYTF
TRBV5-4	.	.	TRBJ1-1	TGTGCCAGCAGCCCGGGAAGGTCAGCTATGAACACTGAAGCTTTCTTT	CASSPGRSAMNTEAFF
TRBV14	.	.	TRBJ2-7	TGTGCCAGCAGCCCTCCTCTGGGGAGGCTCCACGAGCAGTACTTC	CASSPPLGRLHEQYF
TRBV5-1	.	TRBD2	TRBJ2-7	TGCGCCAGCAGCTTACTAGCGGGAGAAGGCGAGCAGTACTTC	CASSLLAGEGEQYF
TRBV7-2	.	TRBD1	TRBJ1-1	TGTGCCAGCAGCGTCGACAGGGTCAACACTGAAGCTTTCTTT	CASSVDRVNTEAFF
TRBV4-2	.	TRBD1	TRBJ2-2	TGTGCCAGCAGCCAAGATCGACAGGGCGGGAACACCGGGGAGCTGTTTTTT	CASSQDRQGGNTGELFF
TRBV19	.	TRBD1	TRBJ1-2	TGTGCCAGTAGTATCCCAGGGACAGGGTTAGATGGCTACACCTTC	CASSIPGTGLDGYTF
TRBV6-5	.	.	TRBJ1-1	TGTGCCAGCAGTTCCCCGGGTTTAACTGAAGCTTTCTTT	CASSSPGLTEAFF
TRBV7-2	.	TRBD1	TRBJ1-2	TGTGCCAGCAGCTTAGAGGCCAGGGGGAACTATGGCTACACCTTC	CASSLEARGNYGYTF
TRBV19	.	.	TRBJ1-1	TGTGCCAGTAAGGGCAGGGCTTACGATCCGAACACTGAAGCTTTCTTT	CASKGRAYDPNTEAFF
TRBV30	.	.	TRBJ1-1	TGTGCCTGGTATCTAAGTGTTGAAGCTTTCTTT	CAWYLSVEAFF
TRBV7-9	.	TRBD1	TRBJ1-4	TGTGCCAGCAGCTCCGGGACAGACCCATGGGAAAAACTGTTTTTT	CASSSGTDPWEKLFF
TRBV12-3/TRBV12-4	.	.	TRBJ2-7	TGTGCCAGTGCGGGCCTAACGGGGTACGAGCAGTACTTC	CASAGLTGYEQYF
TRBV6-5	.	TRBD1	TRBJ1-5	TGTGCCAGCAGTTACAAGGGGGCGAGCAATCAGCCCCAGCATTTT	CASSYKGASNQPQHF
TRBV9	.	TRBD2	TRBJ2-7	TGTGCCAGCAGCGTAGGGGCTAGCGGGGTAAACTACGAGCAGTACTTC	CASSVGASGVNYEQYF
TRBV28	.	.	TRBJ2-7	TGTGCCAGCAGACAAGGAAGGAGTGGGCAGTACTTC	CASRQGRSGQYF
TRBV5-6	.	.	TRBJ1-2	TGTGCCAGCATCCCTTCCGGGGGGAGAGGCTACACCTTC	CASIPSGGRGYTF
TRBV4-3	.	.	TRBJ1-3	TGCGCCAGCAGCCAAGAATTGTGGGGCGCTGGAAACACCATATATTTT	CASSQELWGAGNTIYF
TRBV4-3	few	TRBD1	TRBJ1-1	TGCGCCAGCAGCCAAGGGGACAGGGGGGGGAGTAGCACTGAAGCTTTCTTT	CASSQGDRGGSSTEAFF